This T cell receptor beta chain emerged from a study of blood T cells in healthy people across ages. Findings and limits, study-wide: Roughly linearly, TCR beta diversity per million T cells fell as age increased.

CDR1 and CDR2 (germline): SGDLS, YYNGEE. Trimming removed 4 bases at V and 3 bases at J, with 11 bases between. The CDR3 has 15 residues. Using a J-beta primer mix together with a sample-barcoded 5' primer, a second PCR was run for roughly 6 to 11 cycles. TCRdb called the 5' RACE reads again in MiXCR, with one record for every CDR3 protein. Of about 1.7 million distinct CDR3 sequences in the sample, 28% were seen once. For this clonotype: Its antigen is undetermined.

Isolation recovered at least 7 million PBMCs from every sample. The V gene is TRBV9, the J gene TRBJ2-6, with D hard to call. The sequencing input was blood. The sequence was collected from a young woman in good health. The CDR3 DNA is TGTGCCAGCAGCTCCCCTTCATATGGGGCCAACGTCCTGACTTTC. Translation: CASSSPSYGANVLTF.